The 19 T cell receptor beta chains presented below share a single source sample, sequenced in a study of blood T cell repertoires in COVID-19 (dated by TCRdb to the early 2020s). Library preparation was by the immunoSEQ multiplex PCR assay. Imported from immuneACCESS, the table was reduced by TCRdb to in-frame sequences with V and J called. These copies leave out some clones; in studies compared against another copy, an unresolved V gene accounts for under half, and the cause of the remainder is not known. This sample has about 230,000 clones in its table, and 65% to 90% of those were observed once. The ten biggest clones cover approximately 10% of the sample. Input material: peripheral blood. These TCRs come from a man between 50 and 59 years old with COVID-19, enrolled during active disease.

This chain joins TRBV3-1 (or the pseudogene TRBV3-2) and TRBJ2-1; TRBD1 might be the D (8 bases). V lost 4 bases to trimming and J lost 4 bases, with 14 bases between them. Germline V CDR1 and CDR2: LGHDT, YNNKEL (reference sequence). This CDR3 spans 15 amino acids. DNA of the CDR3: TGTGCCAGCAGCCTACAGGGGGGGATTTACAATGAGCAGTTCTTC. Translating it yields CASSLQGGIYNEQFF.

The chain uses TRBV30 and TRBJ2-1; no definite D call. The ends were cut back, 0 bases at V and 8 bases at J, with 8 bases in the middle. CDR3 size: 12 residues. Germline values: CDR1 GTSNPN, CDR2 SVGIG (reference sequence). The CDR3, as DNA: TGTGCCTGGAGTGTACTCGGTGATGAGCAGTTCTTC. Encoded protein: CAWSVLGDEQFF.

In this sample, this clone turned up a few times. The CDR3 DNA reads as TGTGCCAGCAGCTTAGGTTTGTCGTTCTCCTACAATGAGCAGTTCTTC. This encodes CASSLGLSFSYNEQFF. The chain has TRBV7-9 and TRBJ2-1; no firm D call. V lost 1 base and J lost 0, with 10 bases in between. The CDR3 is 16 residues long. The germline gives CDR1 SEHNR, CDR2 FQNEAQ (reference sequence).

The chain employs TRBV4-2 and TRBJ1-5, with TRBD1 as a possible D gene (6 bases). This CDR3 region has 16 residues. V gave up 4 bases and J gave up 6 bases, with 19 bases separating them. CDR1 and CDR2 (germline): LGHNA, YNFKEQ. The CDR3 DNA is TGTGCCAGCAGCCTTGTGGCTGACAGGAGACTTCAGCCCCAGCATTTT. Residues: CASSLVADRRLQPQHF.

V usage is TRBV3-1 (or the pseudogene TRBV3-2) and J usage is TRBJ2-3; 12 positions agree with TRBD1. The CDR3 has 20 amino acids. Germline CDR1 and CDR2: LGHDT and YNNKEL (reference sequence). Trimming removed 4 bases from V and 4 bases from J; junction bases left unmatched: 18. The CDR3 region is CASSRDGTRDRGRVADTQYF. In nucleotides, the CDR3 is TGTGCCAGCAGCCGAGACGGTACCCGGGACAGGGGGCGCGTGGCAGATACGCAGTATTTT.

The chain joins TRBV7-2 to TRBJ1-2; 7 nucleotides agree with TRBD1. The CDR3 extends over 14 amino acids. From germline, CDR1 is SGHTA and CDR2 FQGNSA. J lost 6 bases, V lost 5 bases, and 9 bases had no gene match. CDR3 protein: CASSVPTGYDGYTF. The CDR3 coding sequence is TGTGCCAGCAGCGTCCCGACAGGGTACGATGGCTACACCTTC.

The rearrangement links TRBV5-3 to TRBJ2-7; 9 nucleotides match TRBD1. TRBV5-3 counts as an open reading frame of uncertain function. The trim removed 3 bases at V and 3 bases at J, leaving 4 bases unmatched. The CDR3 totals 14 residues. The CDR3 protein is CARSSWDRVYEQYF. The CDR3 region has the DNA TGTGCCAGAAGCTCCTGGGACAGGGTCTACGAGCAGTACTTC.

The chain couples TRBV18 to TRBJ1-1; maybe TRBD1 (5 bases). CDR1 and CDR2 (germline): KGHSH, LQKENI. Trimming shortened V by 0 bases and J by 5 bases, and 13 bases separated the two germline ends. This CDR3 is 15 amino acids long. CDR3 region: CASSPPNRSPTEAFF. In nucleotides, the CDR3 is TGTGCCAGCTCACCACCGAACAGGTCACCGACTGAAGCTTTCTTT.

The CDR3 DNA reads as TGTGCCAGCAGCTTGACAGGCCAAAGCTCCTACGAGCAGTACTTC. Its protein is CASSLTGQSSYEQYF. The rearrangement joins TRBV5-5 to TRBJ2-7, with D possibly being TRBD1 (5 bases). Germline V gives CDR1 SGHKS, CDR2 YYEKEE (reference sequence). V was cut by 1 base and J by 0 bases, with 11 bases left in between. CDR3 size: 15 residues.

This rearrangement joins TRBV7-3 to TRBJ2-2; TRBD2 matches at 8 bases. The germline V gene has CDR1 SGHTA and CDR2 FQGTGA. The CDR3 spans 16 residues. V shed 5 bases, J shed 7 bases, and the junction held 12 bases outside the gene matches. The CDR3 loop is CASSQQAGAISGELFF. In DNA, the CDR3 is TGTGCCAGCAGCCAACAAGCGGGGGCCATCAGCGGGGAGCTGTTTTTT.

The V gene is TRBV18, the J gene TRBJ1-6, with 9 bases lining up with TRBD1. Germline lookup yields CDR1 KGHSH and CDR2 LQKENI. Trimming removed 3 bases from V and 7 bases from J; junction bases left unmatched: 7. This CDR3 contains 16 residues. CDR3 sequence reads: CASSPYPGQGNSPLHF. CDR3 nucleotide sequence: TGTGCCAGCTCACCCTATCCGGGACAGGGAAATTCACCCCTCCACTTT.

V gene TRBV10-3 combines with J gene TRBJ1-2, with a possible D match to TRBD1 (6 bases). This CDR3 comprises 13 residues. V lost 4 bases, J lost 4 bases, and 10 bases lay in between. Germline-derived CDR1 and CDR2 are ENHRY and SYGVKD. The CDR3 nucleotides read TGTGCCATCAGTGGGACAGACGTCTATGGCTACACCTTC. Protein sequence: CAISGTDVYGYTF.

This clone was counted a single time. The chain is built from TRBV18 and TRBJ1-2, with unresolved D. V lost 6 bases, J lost 4 bases, and 15 bases lay in between. The CDR3 length is 14 residues. CDR1 and CDR2 (germline): KGHSH, LQKENI. Here the CDR3 reads CASSNPAGFYGYTF. The CDR3 DNA is TGTGCCAGCTCTAACCCTGCGGGGTTCTATGGCTACACCTTC.

This sequence joins TRBV7-3 and TRBJ2-1; 9 bases are a match to TRBD1. This CDR3 is 16 amino acids long. Germline V gene sequence: CDR1 SGHTA, CDR2 FQGTGA. The ends lost 5 bases at V and 6 bases at J; junction bases unmatched: 11. CDR3 residues: CASSPTGQGLGNEQFF. The CDR3 bases are TGTGCCAGCAGCCCAACGGGACAGGGATTAGGCAATGAGCAGTTCTTC.

The CDR3 spells CASSPSGEMNTEAFF. The CDR3 DNA follows: TGTGCCAGCTCACCGTCAGGGGAAATGAACACTGAAGCTTTCTTT. J is TRBJ1-1 and V is TRBV18; a weak D match, TRBD1 (6 bases). The CDR3 has 15 residues. V was shortened by 3 bases and J by 0 bases, with 11 bases between the two germline ends. CDR1 KGHSH and CDR2 LQKENI come from the germline V gene.

This clone was found a few times. The chain carries TRBV4-2 and TRBJ1-5; D is unresolved. Germline V lookup: CDR1 LGHNA, CDR2 YNFKEQ. The V gene lost 2 bases and the J gene lost 4 bases, with 12 bases spanning the gap. The CDR3 covers 15 residues. CDR3 sequence reads: CASSQSLGDNQPQHF. The CDR3 nucleotides read TGTGCCAGCAGCCAATCTTTGGGAGATAATCAGCCCCAGCATTTT.

The chain joins TRBV9 to TRBJ2-2, with TRBD1 identical over 8 bases. The CDR3 is 18 residues long. CDR1 SGDLS and CDR2 YYNGEE come from the germline V gene. The trim removed 2 bases at V and 1 base at J, leaving 10 bases unmatched. This CDR3 is CASSVRTGGTGNTGELFF. The CDR3, as DNA: TGTGCCAGCAGCGTCCGTACCGGAGGGACAGGGAACACCGGGGAGCTGTTTTTT.

CDR3 nucleotides: TGTGCCAGCAGCTTAATCGGGGACAGGATATACAATGAGCAGTTCTTC. The encoded protein is CASSLIGDRIYNEQFF. This chain connects TRBV7-3 to TRBJ2-1; TRBD1 aligns across 8 bases. Germline CDR1 and CDR2: SGHTA and FQGTGA. Trimming cost V 1 base and J 4 bases; bases outside gene matches: 6. The CDR3 runs 16 residues.

Comment on this clone: One end of the junction does not line up with germline, which may come from a read error. This chain uses TRBV7-7 with TRBJ2-7; possible D gene TRBD2, 7 bases. The germline V gene has CDR1 SSHAT and CDR2 FNYEAQ (reference sequence). This CDR3 region has 16 residues. The CDR3 sequence: CASSLEGGQGLSEQYF. CDR3 coding DNA: TGTGCTAGCAGCTTAGAGGGGGGGCAGGGACTCAGCGAGCAGTACTTC.